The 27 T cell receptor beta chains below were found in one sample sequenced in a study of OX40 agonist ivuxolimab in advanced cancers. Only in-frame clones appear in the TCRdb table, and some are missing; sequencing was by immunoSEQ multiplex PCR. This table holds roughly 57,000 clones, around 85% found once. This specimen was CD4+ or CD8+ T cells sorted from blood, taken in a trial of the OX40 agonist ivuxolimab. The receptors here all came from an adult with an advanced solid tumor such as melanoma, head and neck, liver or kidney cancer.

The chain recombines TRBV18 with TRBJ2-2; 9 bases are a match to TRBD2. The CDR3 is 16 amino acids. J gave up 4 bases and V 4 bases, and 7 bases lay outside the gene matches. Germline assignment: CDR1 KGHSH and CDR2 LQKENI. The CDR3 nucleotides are TGTGCCAGCTCACGAGACGGGACTAGCTCCACCGGGGAGCTGTTTTTT. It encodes CASSRDGTSSTGELFF.

The CDR3 nucleotides read TGTGCCACCAGCAGAGACAGACGGCAGGGCTATTCCTACGAGCAGTACTTC. Encoded protein: CATSRDRRQGYSYEQYF. The chain couples TRBV15 to TRBJ2-7, with a tentative D call TRBD1 (5 bases). Germline loops: CDR1 LNHNV, CDR2 YYDKDF (reference sequence). V lost 0 bases to trimming and J lost 1 base, with 16 bases between them. This CDR3 contains 17 residues.

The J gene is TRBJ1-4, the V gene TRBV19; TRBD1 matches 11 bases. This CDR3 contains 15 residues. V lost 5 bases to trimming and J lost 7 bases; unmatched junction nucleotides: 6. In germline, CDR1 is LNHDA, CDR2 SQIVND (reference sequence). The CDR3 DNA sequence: TGTGCCAGTAGTCCGGACAGGGGGCGGAGTGAAAAACTGTTTTTT. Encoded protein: CASSPDRGRSEKLFF. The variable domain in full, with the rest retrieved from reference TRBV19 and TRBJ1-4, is DGGITQSPKYLFRKEGQNVTLSCEQNLNHDAMYWYRQDPGQGLRLIYYSQIVNDFQKGDIAEGYSVSREKKESFPLTVTSAQKNPTAFYLCASSPDRGRSEKLFFGSGTQLSVL.

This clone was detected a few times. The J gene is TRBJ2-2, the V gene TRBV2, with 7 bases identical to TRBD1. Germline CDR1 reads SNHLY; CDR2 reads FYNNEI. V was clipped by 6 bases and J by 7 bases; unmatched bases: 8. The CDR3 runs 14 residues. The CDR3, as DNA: TGTGCCAGCAGCCGAGGGGGCTCGGTCGGGGAGCTGTTTTTT. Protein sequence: CASSRGGSVGELFF.

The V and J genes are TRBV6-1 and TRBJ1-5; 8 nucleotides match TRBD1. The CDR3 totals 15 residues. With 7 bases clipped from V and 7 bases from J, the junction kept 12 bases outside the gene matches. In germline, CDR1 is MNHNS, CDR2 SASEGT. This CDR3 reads CASNGQGLSWQPQHF. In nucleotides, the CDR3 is TGTGCCAGCAATGGACAGGGCCTTAGTTGGCAGCCCCAGCATTTT.

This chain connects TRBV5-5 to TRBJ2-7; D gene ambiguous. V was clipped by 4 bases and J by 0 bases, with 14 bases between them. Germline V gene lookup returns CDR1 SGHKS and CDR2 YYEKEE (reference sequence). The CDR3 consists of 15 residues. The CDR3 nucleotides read TGTGCCAGCAGCCCCCGGTTGTTTGGCTCCTACGAGCAGTACTTC. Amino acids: CASSPRLFGSYEQYF.

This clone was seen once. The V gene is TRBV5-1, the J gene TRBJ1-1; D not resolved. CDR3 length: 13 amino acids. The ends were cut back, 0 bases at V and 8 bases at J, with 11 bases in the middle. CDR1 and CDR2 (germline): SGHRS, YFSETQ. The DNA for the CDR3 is TGCGCCAGCAGCTTGGCCCAAGGAGGCGAAGCTTTCTTT. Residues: CASSLAQGGEAFF.

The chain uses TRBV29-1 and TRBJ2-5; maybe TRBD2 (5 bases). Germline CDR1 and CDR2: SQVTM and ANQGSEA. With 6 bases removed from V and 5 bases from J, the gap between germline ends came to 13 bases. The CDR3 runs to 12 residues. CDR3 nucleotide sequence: TGCAGCGTACTGGGAGCTGGGGAGACCCAGTACTTC. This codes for CSVLGAGETQYF.

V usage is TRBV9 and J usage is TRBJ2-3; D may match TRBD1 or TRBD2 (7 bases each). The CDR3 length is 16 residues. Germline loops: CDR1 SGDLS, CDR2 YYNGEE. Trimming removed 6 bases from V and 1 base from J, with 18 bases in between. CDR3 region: CASNTRGGGGTDTQYF. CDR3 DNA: TGTGCCAGCAACACCAGGGGGGGCGGAGGCACAGATACGCAGTATTTT.

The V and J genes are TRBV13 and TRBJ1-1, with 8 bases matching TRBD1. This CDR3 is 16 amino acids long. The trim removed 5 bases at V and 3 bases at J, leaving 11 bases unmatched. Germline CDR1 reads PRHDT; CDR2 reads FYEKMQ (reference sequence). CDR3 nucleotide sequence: TGTGCCAGCAGCGAGGGTGACAGGGGAGCCCACACTGAAGCTTTCTTT. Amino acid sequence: CASSEGDRGAHTEAFF.

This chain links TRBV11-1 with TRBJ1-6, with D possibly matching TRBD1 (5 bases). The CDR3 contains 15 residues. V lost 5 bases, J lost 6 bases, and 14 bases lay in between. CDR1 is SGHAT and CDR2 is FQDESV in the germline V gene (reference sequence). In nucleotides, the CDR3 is TGTGCCAGCAGCCCACGGCGCAGGGTTAATTCACCCCTCCACTTT. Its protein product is CASSPRRRVNSPLHF. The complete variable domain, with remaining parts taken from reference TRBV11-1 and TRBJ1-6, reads EAEVAQSPRYKITEKSQAVAFWCDPISGHATLYWYRQILGQGPELLVQFQDESVVDDSQLPKDRFSAERLKGVDSTLKIQPAELGDSAMYLCASSPRRRVNSPLHFGNGTRLTVT.

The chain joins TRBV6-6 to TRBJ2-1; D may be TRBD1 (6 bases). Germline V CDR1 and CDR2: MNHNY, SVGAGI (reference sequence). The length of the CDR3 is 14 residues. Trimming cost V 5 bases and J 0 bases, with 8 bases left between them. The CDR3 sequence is CASSDRSSYNEQFF. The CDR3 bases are TGTGCCAGCAGTGACAGGAGCTCCTACAATGAGCAGTTCTTC.

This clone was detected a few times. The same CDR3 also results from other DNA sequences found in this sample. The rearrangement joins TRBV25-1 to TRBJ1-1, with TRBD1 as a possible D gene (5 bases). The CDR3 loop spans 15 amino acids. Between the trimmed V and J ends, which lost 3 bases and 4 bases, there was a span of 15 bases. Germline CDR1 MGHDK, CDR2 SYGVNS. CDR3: CASSDPGGGGTEAFF. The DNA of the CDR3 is TGTGCCAGCAGTGACCCGGGCGGGGGGGGCACTGAAGCTTTCTTT.

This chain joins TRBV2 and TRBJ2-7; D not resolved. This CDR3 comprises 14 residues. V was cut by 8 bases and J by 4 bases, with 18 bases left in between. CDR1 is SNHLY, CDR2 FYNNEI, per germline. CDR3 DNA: TGTGCCAGCGGACGTGGGTTAAGTCGTTACGAGCAGTACTTC. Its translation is CASGRGLSRYEQYF.

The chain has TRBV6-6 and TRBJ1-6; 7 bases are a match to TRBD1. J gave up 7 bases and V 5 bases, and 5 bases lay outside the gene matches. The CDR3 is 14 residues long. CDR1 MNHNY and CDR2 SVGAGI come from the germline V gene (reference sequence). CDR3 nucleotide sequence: TGTGCCAGCAGTGCGGACAGGCAGAATTCACCCCTCCACTTT. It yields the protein CASSADRQNSPLHF.

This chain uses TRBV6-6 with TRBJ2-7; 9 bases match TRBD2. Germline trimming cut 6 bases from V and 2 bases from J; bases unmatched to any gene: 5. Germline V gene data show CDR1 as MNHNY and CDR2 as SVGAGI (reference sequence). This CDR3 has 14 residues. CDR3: CASSLAGEAYEQYF. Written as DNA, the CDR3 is TGTGCCAGCAGCTTAGCGGGAGAAGCCTACGAGCAGTACTTC.

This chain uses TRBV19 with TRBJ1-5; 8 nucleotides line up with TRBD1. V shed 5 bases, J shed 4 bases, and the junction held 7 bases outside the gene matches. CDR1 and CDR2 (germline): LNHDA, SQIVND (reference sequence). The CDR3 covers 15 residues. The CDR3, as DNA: TGTGCCAGTAGTGCCTCGACAGGGGCGAATCAGCCCCAGCATTTT. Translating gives CASSASTGANQPQHF. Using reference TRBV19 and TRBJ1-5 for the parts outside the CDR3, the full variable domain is DGGITQSPKYLFRKEGQNVTLSCEQNLNHDAMYWYRQDPGQGLRLIYYSQIVNDFQKGDIAEGYSVSREKKESFPLTVTSAQKNPTAFYLCASSASTGANQPQHFGDGTRLSIL.

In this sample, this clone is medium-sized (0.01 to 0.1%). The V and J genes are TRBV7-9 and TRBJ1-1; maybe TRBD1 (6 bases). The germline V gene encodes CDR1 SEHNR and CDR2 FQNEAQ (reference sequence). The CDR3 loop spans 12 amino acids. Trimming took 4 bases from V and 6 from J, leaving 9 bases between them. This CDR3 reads CASSSTGSEAFF. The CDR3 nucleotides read TGTGCCAGCAGCTCAACAGGGTCTGAAGCTTTCTTT.

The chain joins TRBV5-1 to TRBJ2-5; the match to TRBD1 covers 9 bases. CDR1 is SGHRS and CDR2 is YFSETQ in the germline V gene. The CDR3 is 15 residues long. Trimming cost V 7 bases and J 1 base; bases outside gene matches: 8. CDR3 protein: CASLQSGQGQETQYF. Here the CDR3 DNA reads TGCGCCAGCTTGCAATCGGGACAGGGCCAAGAGACCCAGTACTTC.

CDR3 loop: CASSVDPRPSSGNTIYF. The CDR3 DNA is TGTGCCAGCAGCGTAGATCCTCGCCCCAGCTCTGGAAACACCATATATTTT. The chain has TRBV9 and TRBJ1-3; D is unresolved. This CDR3 has 17 residues. Germline CDR1 is SGDLS and CDR2 is YYNGEE. The V gene lost 0 bases and the J gene lost 0 bases, with 13 bases spanning the gap.

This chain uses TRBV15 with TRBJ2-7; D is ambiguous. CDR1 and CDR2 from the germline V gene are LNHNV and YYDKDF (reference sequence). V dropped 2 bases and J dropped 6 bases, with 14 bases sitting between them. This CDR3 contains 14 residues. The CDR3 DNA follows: TGTGCCACCAGCAGACTAGGACGCCGTGGCGAGCAGTACTTC. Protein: CATSRLGRRGEQYF.

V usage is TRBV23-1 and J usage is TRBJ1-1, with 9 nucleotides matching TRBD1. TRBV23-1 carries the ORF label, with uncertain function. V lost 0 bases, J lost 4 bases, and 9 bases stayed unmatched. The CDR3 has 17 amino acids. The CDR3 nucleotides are TGCGCCAGCAGTCAATCGTGCGGACAGGGGAGGGCCACTGAAGCTTTCTTT. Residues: CASSQSCGQGRATEAFF.

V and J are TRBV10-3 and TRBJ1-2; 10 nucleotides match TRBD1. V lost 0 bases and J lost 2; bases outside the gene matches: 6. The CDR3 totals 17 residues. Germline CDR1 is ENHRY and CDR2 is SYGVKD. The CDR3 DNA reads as TGTGCCATCAGTGAGTCGATGGGACAGGGGAGCAACTATGGCTACACCTTC. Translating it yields CAISESMGQGSNYGYTF.

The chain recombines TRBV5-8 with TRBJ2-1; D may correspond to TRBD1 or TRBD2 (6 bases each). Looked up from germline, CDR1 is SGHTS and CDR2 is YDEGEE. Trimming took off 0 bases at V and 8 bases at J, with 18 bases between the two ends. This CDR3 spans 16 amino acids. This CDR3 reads CASSLAALGGFHEQFF. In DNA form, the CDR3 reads TGTGCCAGCAGCTTGGCCGCGCTAGGGGGGTTTCATGAGCAGTTCTTC.

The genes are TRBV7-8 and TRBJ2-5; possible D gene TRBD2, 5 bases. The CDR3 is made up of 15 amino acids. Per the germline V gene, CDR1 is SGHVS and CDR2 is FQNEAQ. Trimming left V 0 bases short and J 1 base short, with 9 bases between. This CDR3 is CASSLAGVGQETQYF. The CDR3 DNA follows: TGTGCCAGCAGCTTAGCGGGAGTGGGCCAAGAGACCCAGTACTTC.

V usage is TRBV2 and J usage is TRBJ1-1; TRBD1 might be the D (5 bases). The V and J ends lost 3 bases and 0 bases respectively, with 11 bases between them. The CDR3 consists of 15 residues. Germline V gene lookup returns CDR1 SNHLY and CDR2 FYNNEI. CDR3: CASSDRAGLNTEAFF. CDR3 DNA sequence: TGTGCCAGCAGTGACAGGGCAGGATTGAACACTGAAGCTTTCTTT.

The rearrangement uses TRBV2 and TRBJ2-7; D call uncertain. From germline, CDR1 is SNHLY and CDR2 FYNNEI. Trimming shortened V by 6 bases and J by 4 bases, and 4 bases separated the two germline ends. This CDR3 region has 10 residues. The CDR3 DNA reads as TGTGCCAGCAGGAAATACGAGCAGTACTTC. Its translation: CASRKYEQYF.